This TCR beta chain was profiled in a study of blood T cell repertoires in COVID-19. CDR3 length: 13 amino acids. The V gene end was trimmed by 10 bases and the J gene end by 7 bases; junction bases not matched to a gene: 10. CDR1 and CDR2 from the germline V gene are LNHDA and SQIVND (reference sequence). Libraries were prepared by immunoSEQ multiplex PCR; TCRdb keeps only in-frame clonotypes and omits some of them. This sample has about 180,000 clones, with over 70% found just once. This receptor was taken from a woman aged 40 to 49 with COVID-19, enrolled during active disease. The V and J genes are TRBV19 and TRBJ1-1; 9 bases agree with TRBD1. Sequencing used peripheral blood. CDR3 nucleotide sequence: TGTGCCACCATAGTGGTGGGACAGGGTGAAGCTTTCTTT. Encoded protein: CATIVVGQGEAFF.